This T cell receptor (beta chain) was sequenced in a study of radiotherapy plus CTLA-4 blockade in lung cancer. Clones were read by immunoSEQ multiplex PCR, and TCRdb kept only the in-frame ones, dropping some. In the table there are 45,000 or so clones, 60% to 80% of which are singletons. Those patients who had chemo-refractory metastatic non-small-cell lung cancer were given focal radiation along with CTLA-4 blockade through ipilimumab. Overall study results and limits: Early shifts in blood T cell clones, with interferon-beta, reportedly predicted response best. Radiotherapy plus ipilimumab was followed by expansion in blood of tumor-derived TCR clones.

Turning to this clone: Its specificity is not known.

Germline loops: CDR1 MNHEY, CDR2 SVGAGI. The germline V and J ends were trimmed by 7 bases and 1 base, with 14 bases remaining between them. The CDR3 is 15 amino acids. This TCR came from a human donor with non-small cell lung cancer who had stable disease on radiotherapy plus ipilimumab. The specimen comprised peripheral blood, sampled from a patient treated with radiotherapy plus ipilimumab. The chain has TRBV6-5 and TRBJ1-5, with a possible D match to TRBD1 (6 bases). The CDR3 DNA reads as TGTGCCAGCAAAAGACAGGAGCAAAGCAATCAGCCCCAGCATTTT. Protein: CASKRQEQSNQPQHF.